Listed below are T cell receptor beta chains from one sample, sequenced in a study of shared clonotypes between healthy human individuals. The method was immunoSEQ multiplex PCR; TCRdb's version includes in-frame clones alone and lacks a portion of them. The table lists about 2.3 million clones, 93% of them singletons. Specimen: naive CD4+ T cells from PBMCs. The receptor source for this set is a man younger than 35 in good health. Some clones in this sample may be carry-over from other donors' samples. Each CDR3 is given with its conserved first and last residue. The D gene is left open where the match is weak. Rows may omit the clone size; those that give it use once, few, many or a size class.

d_call,clone_size,v_call,j_call,cdr3_nt,cdr3_aa
.,.,TRBV27,TRBJ2-1,TGTGCCAGCAGTTTATCGGCAGGGAGCCACAATGAGCAGTTCTTC,CASSLSAGSHNEQFF
.,.,TRBV5-1,TRBJ2-3,TGCGCCAGCAGCTTGTTCGTGGATACGCAGTATTTT,CASSLFVDTQYF
.,.,TRBV28,TRBJ2-7,TGTGCCAGCAGCCAAACCGGGGCCTCCTCCTACGAGCAGTACTTC,CASSQTGASSYEQYF
.,.,TRBV6-5,TRBJ2-2,TGTGCCAGCAGTTACGCAGACTGGTCCGGGGAGCTGTTTTTT,CASSYADWSGELFF
.,.,TRBV28,TRBJ1-5,TGTGCCAGCAGCATGGCGGGGGCGATAGGAAATCAGCCCCAGCATTTT,CASSMAGAIGNQPQHF
TRBD1,.,TRBV28,TRBJ2-1,TGTGCCAGCAGCATCTACAGGGGGAGCAATGAGCAGTTCTTC,CASSIYRGSNEQFF
TRBD1,.,TRBV7-9,TRBJ1-4,TGTGCCAGCAGCGATTCCCCGGGACAGGTCCGGGAAAAACTGTTTTTT,CASSDSPGQVREKLFF
.,.,TRBV4-1,TRBJ1-5,TGCGCCAGCAGCCAAGATTCAGCCAGAAAACTAAATCAGCCCCAGCATTTT,CASSQDSARKLNQPQHF
.,.,TRBV7-8,TRBJ1-5,TGTGCCAGCAGCTTAGCCGACGGCAGCAATCAGCCCCAGCATTTT,CASSLADGSNQPQHF
.,.,TRBV30,TRBJ1-4,TGTGCCTGGAGTGTACTCCCGGGCAGGTATGAAGGTGAAAAACTGTTTTTT,CAWSVLPGRYEGEKLFF
TRBD1,.,TRBV7-2,TRBJ2-7,TGTGCCAGCAGCCTGACAGGGGCTTTCTCAGGCGAGCAGTACTTC,CASSLTGAFSGEQYF
TRBD2,.,TRBV5-8,TRBJ2-1,TGTGCCAGCAGCCCCGGGACTAGCGGGAGGCAGTTCTTC,CASSPGTSGRQFF
.,.,TRBV7-2,TRBJ2-1,TGTGCCAGCAGCTTGGGGATCTGGGATTCTGAGCAGTTCTTC,CASSLGIWDSEQFF
TRBD2,.,TRBV2,TRBJ2-2,TGTGCCAGCAGGGGACTACCCCATTTCGGGGAGCTGTTTTTT,CASRGLPHFGELFF
.,once,TRBV18,TRBJ2-7,TGTGCCAGCTCACCACCCAGGGACCCCTACGAGCAGTACTTC,CASSPPRDPYEQYF
.,.,TRBV2,TRBJ1-4,TGTGCCAGCAACCGAATATCACTGCCTAATGAAAAACTGTTTTTT,CASNRISLPNEKLFF
TRBD1,.,TRBV4-3,TRBJ1-2,TGCGCCAGCAGCGTAGACAGGGGGTACGACGGCTACACCTTC,CASSVDRGYDGYTF
TRBD1,once,TRBV19,TRBJ1-4,TGTGCCAGTAGTCTGACAGGGGGCCGTGAAAAACTGTTTTTT,CASSLTGGREKLFF
.,.,TRBV6-6,TRBJ2-2,TGTGCCAGCAGTTTCCAGGGGAACACCGGGGAGCTGTTTTTT,CASSFQGNTGELFF
.,.,TRBV19,TRBJ2-3,TGTGCCAGTAGAGGGACTGGAAGCACAGATACGCAGTATTTT,CASRGTGSTDTQYF
.,.,TRBV14,TRBJ1-4,TGTGCCAGCAGCCAACAGAGGGCGAAACTGTTTTTT,CASSQQRAKLFF
.,.,TRBV30,TRBJ1-2,TGTGCCTCCTATCGAACGAACTATGGCTACACCTTC,CASYRTNYGYTF
.,.,TRBV14,TRBJ2-3,TGTGCCAGCAGCCAAGTAGTTGGTAGTAGACTAGATACGCAGTATTTT,CASSQVVGSRLDTQYF
TRBD1,few,TRBV16,TRBJ1-1,TGTGCCAGCAGCCAATCACGACAGGGGGGCACTGAAGCTTTCTTT,CASSQSRQGGTEAFF
.,.,TRBV7-2,TRBJ1-5,TGTGCCAGCAGCTTATGGGCAGACAATCAGCCCCAGCATTTT,CASSLWADNQPQHF
.,.,TRBV5-4,TRBJ2-5,TGTGCCAGCAGCTTGGCACGGACTTCGGGGGAGACCCAGTACTTC,CASSLARTSGETQYF